This T cell receptor (beta chain) was recorded in a study of identical twins. Carrying unique molecular identifiers, the cDNA also gained a universal primer site through template switching. MiXCR was run by TCRdb on the 5' RACE reads, yielding one entry per CDR3 protein. The sample yields just over 450,000 distinct CDR3 sequences, 13% to 15% seen once. Germline V gene sequence: CDR1 MNHNS, CDR2 SASEGT. CDR3 length equals 15 residues. Germline trimming cut 4 bases from V and 4 bases from J; bases unmatched to any gene: 7. This clonotype was recorded at least ten times. The antigen is undetermined. Study-level results: Memory repertoires lacked the insertion deficit that abundant cord blood beta clonotypes showed. Findings came from cross-sectional statistics, without long-term follow-up of donors. Invariant MAIT and iNKT cells may have partly biased zero-insertion analyses.

The data were also submitted as part of a second study, on yellow fever vaccine responses in identical twins.

Sequenced: CD4+ T cells sorted from blood. This clonotype originated in a woman younger than 30 in good health. The chain is built from TRBV6-1 and TRBJ2-5; TRBD2 aligns across 9 bases. The CDR3, as DNA: TGTGCCAGCAGTGCAGCGGGAGGTTTTGGAGAGACCCAGTACTTC. Translation gives CASSAAGGFGETQYF.